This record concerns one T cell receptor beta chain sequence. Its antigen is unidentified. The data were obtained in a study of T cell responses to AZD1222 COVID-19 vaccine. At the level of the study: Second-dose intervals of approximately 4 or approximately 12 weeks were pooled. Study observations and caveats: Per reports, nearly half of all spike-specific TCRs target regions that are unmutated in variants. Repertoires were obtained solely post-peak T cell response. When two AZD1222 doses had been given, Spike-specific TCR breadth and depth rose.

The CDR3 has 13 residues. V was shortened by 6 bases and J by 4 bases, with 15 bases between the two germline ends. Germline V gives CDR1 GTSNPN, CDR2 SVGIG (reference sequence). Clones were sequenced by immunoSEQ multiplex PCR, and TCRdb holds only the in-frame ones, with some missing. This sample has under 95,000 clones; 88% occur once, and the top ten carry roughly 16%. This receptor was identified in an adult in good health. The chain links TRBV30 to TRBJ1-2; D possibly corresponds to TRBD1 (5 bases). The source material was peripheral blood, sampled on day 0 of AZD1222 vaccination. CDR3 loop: CACGPGGTYGYTF. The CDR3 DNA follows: TGTGCCTGCGGCCCCGGGGGGACCTATGGCTACACCTTC.